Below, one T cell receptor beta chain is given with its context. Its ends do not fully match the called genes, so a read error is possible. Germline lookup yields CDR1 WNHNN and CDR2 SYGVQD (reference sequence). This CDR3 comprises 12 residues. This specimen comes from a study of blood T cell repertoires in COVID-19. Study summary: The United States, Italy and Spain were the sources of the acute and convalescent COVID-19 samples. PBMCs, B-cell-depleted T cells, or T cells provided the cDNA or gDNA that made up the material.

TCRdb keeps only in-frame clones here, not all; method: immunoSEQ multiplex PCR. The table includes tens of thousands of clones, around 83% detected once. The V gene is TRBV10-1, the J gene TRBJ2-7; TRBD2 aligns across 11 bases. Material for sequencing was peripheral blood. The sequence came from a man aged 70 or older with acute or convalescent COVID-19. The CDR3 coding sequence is TGCGCCAGCAAACCGGGACTAGCGGAGCCGAGGTTC. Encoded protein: CASKPGLAEPRF.